The clone carrying this TCR beta chain appeared a single time. Its specificity is unknown. The CDR3 length is 15 residues. Between the trimmed V and J ends, which lost 3 bases and 3 bases, there was a span of 14 bases. Germline CDR1 MGHDK, CDR2 SYGVNS. This record belongs to a study of cytomegalovirus exposure and HLA in healthy donors. General study results and limits: Most TCR sequences were seen very rarely across donors, but some public TCRs occurred in many. When a later analysis compared HLA-associated TCR beta chains with equally common others, the HLA-associated chains turned out to be more clonally expanded and to have lower generation probabilities. CMV serostatus was the sole immune exposure data available. Upon later analysis, TCR association rates were observed to vary by HLA locus, being highest for DRB1 and lowest for HLA-C.

PCR involved 60 Vbeta and 13 Jbeta primers. Profiled with immunoSEQ multiplex PCR; TCRdb holds only in-frame clones, not every one. The data show around 250,000 clones, roughly four fifths seen once. What was sequenced was PBMCs. The clonotype was recovered from a woman aged 55-70 years in good health and CMV-seropositive. The rearrangement uses TRBV25-1 and TRBJ1-1; D might be TRBD1 (5 bases). The CDR3 nucleotides are TGTGCCAGCAGTGATGAGGCAGGGTACTACACTGAAGCTTTCTTT. Encoded protein: CASSDEAGYYTEAFF.